One and the same sample provided the 20 T cell receptor beta chains below, sequenced in a study of T cells in Graves' hyperthyroidism and ophthalmopathy. RNA transcripts gave rise to amplified TCR beta CDR3 regions. The primer set for the first-round RT-PCR of the TCR CDR3 was HTBI. From the multiplex PCR reads, TCRdb called clonotypes with MiXCR, one entry per CDR3 protein. The sample lists roughly 380,000 distinct CDR3 sequences; less than 20% were seen once. Material for sequencing was blood. Receptors originate from a woman aged 35 to 49 with Graves' ophthalmopathy.

This clonotype was recorded at least ten times. The chain combines TRBV2 with TRBJ2-5, with D possibly TRBD2 on 6 matching bases. V dropped 5 bases and J dropped 7 bases, with 17 bases sitting between them. The CDR3 contains 14 residues. Germline lookup yields CDR1 SNHLY and CDR2 FYNNEI. The DNA of the CDR3 is TGTGCCAGCAGTCGGGACGGTGGAGCGGGGACCCAGTACTTC. Its protein is CASSRDGGAGTQYF.

This clonotype was detected ten times or more. The V gene is TRBV5-1, the J gene TRBJ2-5; tentatively, D is TRBD2 (5 bases). The germline gives CDR1 SGHRS, CDR2 YFSETQ. V lost 3 bases and J lost 3, with 12 bases in between. The CDR3 contains 14 residues. The CDR3 region has the DNA TGCGCCAGCAGCTCTGAGGGCCTGAAAGAGACCCAGTACTTC. As protein: CASSSEGLKETQYF. Full variable domain (missing parts from reference TRBV5-1 and TRBJ2-5): KAGVTQTPRYLIKTRGQQVTLSCSPISGHRSVSWYQQTPGQGLQFLFEYFSETQRNKGNFPGRFSGRQFSNSRSEMNVSTLELGDSALYLCASSSEGLKETQYFGPGTRLLVL.

At least ten counts were recorded for this clonotype. This chain joins TRBV10-3 and TRBJ1-2; 8 positions agree with TRBD1. V shed 11 bases, J shed 2 bases, and the junction held 4 bases outside the gene matches. This CDR3 has 12 amino acids. Germline loops: CDR1 ENHRY, CDR2 SYGVKD. The CDR3 loop is CAAGQGNYGYTF. The CDR3 bases are TGTGCCGCTGGACAGGGAAACTATGGCTACACCTTC.

This clonotype has a count of ten or more. V usage is TRBV24-1 and J usage is TRBJ2-7, with 7 bases fitting TRBD1. CDR1 and CDR2 from the germline V gene are KGHDR and SFDVKD. V lost 4 bases, J lost 2 bases, and 4 bases stayed unmatched. This CDR3 has 14 amino acids. The CDR3, as DNA: TGTGCCACCAGTGACTCGGGACAGACCTACGAGCAGTACTTC. Encoded protein: CATSDSGQTYEQYF.

This chain links TRBV24-1 with TRBJ2-5; TRBD2 matches at 10 bases. The trim removed 3 bases at V and 4 bases at J, leaving 4 bases unmatched. Germline V gene data show CDR1 as KGHDR and CDR2 as SFDVKD. The CDR3 consists of 15 residues. The CDR3 bases are TGTGCCACCAGTGATCCTATAGCGGGAGGAGAGACCCAGTACTTC. Amino acid sequence: CATSDPIAGGETQYF.

This clonotype was seen ten or more times. The V call is TRBV11-1, the J call TRBJ2-3; D may correspond to TRBD1 or TRBD2 (5 bases each). V was cut by 4 bases and J by 5 bases, with 16 bases left in between. The length of the CDR3 is 15 residues. CDR1 is SGHAT and CDR2 is FQDESV in the germline V gene (reference sequence). Here the CDR3 DNA reads TGTGCCAGCAGCTCCCCCCTGAGTGGGGGAGATACGCAGTATTTT. Translating it yields CASSSPLSGGDTQYF.

In nucleotides, the CDR3 is TGTGCCAGCAGTTCGACAGGAACTTATACCTACGAGCAGTACTTC. It encodes CASSSTGTYTYEQYF. The chain recombines TRBV6-2 or TRBV6-3 with TRBJ2-7; TRBD1 might be the D (6 bases). Trimming pared 4 bases from V and 2 bases from J, leaving 15 bases between. The CDR3 has 15 amino acids. Germline V CDR1 and CDR2: MNHEY, SVGEGT.

In this sample, this clonotype turned up many times. This sequence joins TRBV20-1 and TRBJ2-7; TRBD2 matches 12 bases. Germline trimming cut 2 bases from V and 5 bases from J; bases unmatched to any gene: 7. CDR3 length: 15 amino acids. CDR1 DFQATT and CDR2 SNEGSKA come from the germline V gene (reference sequence). CDR3 residues: CSARSLAGGPHEQYF. CDR3 DNA: TGCAGTGCTAGATCCCTAGCGGGAGGGCCCCACGAGCAGTACTTC.

There are many counts of this clonotype. The rearrangement links TRBV30 to TRBJ2-7; D is perhaps TRBD1 or TRBD2 (5 bases each). Germline V gene sequence: CDR1 GTSNPN, CDR2 SVGIG (reference sequence). Trimming removed 2 bases at V and 7 bases at J, with 15 bases between. The CDR3 runs 13 residues. The CDR3 loop reads CAWSHYPEGEQYF. The CDR3 DNA follows: TGTGCCTGGAGTCACTATCCAGAGGGGGAGCAGTACTTC.

This clonotype was observed at least ten times. The chain links TRBV12-3 or TRBV12-4 to TRBJ2-7; D is undetermined. V was clipped by 3 bases and J by 2 bases, with 5 bases between them. This CDR3 has 12 residues. Here the CDR3 DNA reads TGTGCCAGCAGTTTCGCGACCTACGAGCAGTACTTC. Translated: CASSFATYEQYF.

At least ten counts were recorded for this clonotype. In nucleotides, the CDR3 is TGCAGCGTCTGGAGGCCCCCTGAAGCTTTCTTT. Amino acids: CSVWRPPEAFF. This chain joins TRBV29-1 and TRBJ1-1; no clear D. CDR1 and CDR2 (germline): SQVTM, ANQGSEA. Trimming pared 6 bases from V and 6 bases from J, leaving 11 bases between. This CDR3 spans 11 amino acids. Combining the CDR3 with reference TRBV29-1 and TRBJ1-1 gives the whole variable domain SAVISQKPSRDICQRGTSLTIQCQVDSQVTMMFWYRQQPGQSLTLIATANQGSEATYESGFVIDKFPISRPNLTFSTLTVSNMSPEDSSIYLCSVWRPPEAFFGQGTRLTVV.

The gene calls are TRBV6-1 and TRBJ1-5, with 7 bases fitting TRBD1. The CDR3 is 16 amino acids. The V and J ends lost 5 bases and 4 bases, in that order; junction bases with no gene match: 11. Germline-derived CDR1 and CDR2 are MNHNS and SASEGT. The chain's CDR3 is CASSNPWTGGNQPQHF. The CDR3 DNA reads as TGTGCCAGCAGTAATCCGTGGACAGGCGGGAATCAGCCCCAGCATTTT.

This clonotype was observed at least ten times. The chain couples TRBV7-9 to TRBJ1-1; D not resolved. This CDR3 comprises 10 residues. V was clipped by 5 bases and J by 5 bases, with 3 bases between them. Germline values: CDR1 SEHNR, CDR2 FQNEAQ (reference sequence). CDR3 protein: CASSGTEAFF. In nucleotides, the CDR3 is TGTGCCAGCAGCGGAACTGAAGCTTTCTTT.

This clonotype occurred many times. The chain combines TRBV5-1 with TRBJ2-2, with no clear D. The CDR3 is 14 amino acids. The germline CDR1 and CDR2 sequences are SGHRS and YFSETQ. Trimming cost V 4 bases and J 3 bases, with 10 bases left between them. The CDR3 sequence is CASSPPTDTGELFF. In DNA form, the CDR3 reads TGCGCCAGCAGCCCCCCCACTGACACCGGGGAGCTGTTTTTT.

This clonotype was recorded many times. The CDR3 loop reads CASSLVPEGGTEAFF. In DNA form, the CDR3 reads TGTGCCAGCAGCTTAGTTCCGGAAGGGGGCACTGAAGCTTTCTTT. The chain recombines TRBV7-6 with TRBJ1-1; the D gene is possibly TRBD1 (6 bases). The V end lost 1 base, the J end lost 4 bases, and 13 bases lay between the germline ends. The CDR3 sequence is 15 residues long. The germline gives CDR1 SGHVS, CDR2 FNYEAQ.

This clonotype was detected ten times or more. The chain carries TRBV28 and TRBJ1-6, with 7 bases that match TRBD1. CDR1 MDHEN and CDR2 SYDVKM come from the germline V gene. CDR3 size: 17 residues. After removal of 5 bases from V and 2 bases from J, the junction contained 9 bases not matched to a gene. The CDR3 is CASSMPPGGTYNSPLHF. CDR3 nucleotide sequence: TGTGCCAGCAGTATGCCGCCAGGGGGAACCTATAATTCACCCCTCCACTTT.

This clonotype appeared many times. The chain has TRBV6-5 and TRBJ2-7, with a weak D call TRBD2 (6 bases). The ends were cut back, 2 bases at V and 0 bases at J, with 11 bases in the middle. This CDR3 contains 15 residues. In germline, CDR1 is MNHEY, CDR2 SVGAGI. CDR3: CASSYARDSSYEQYF. For the CDR3, the DNA is TGTGCCAGCAGTTACGCGCGGGACTCCTCCTACGAGCAGTACTTC.

This clonotype was observed many times. The rearrangement uses TRBV6-5 and TRBJ1-1; unclear D gene. This CDR3 has 15 residues. Deletions cut 2 bases from V and 1 base from J, with 11 bases between. CDR1 and CDR2 (germline): MNHEY, SVGAGI. The CDR3 DNA reads as TGTGCCAGCAGTTACGGGGTCGCGGCGAACACTGAAGCTTTCTTT. Translated, it gives CASSYGVAANTEAFF.

This clonotype occurred many times. The chain links TRBV28 to TRBJ1-1, with 7 bases fitting TRBD1. This CDR3 has 15 residues. The V and J ends lost 2 bases and 2 bases, in that order; junction bases with no gene match: 5. From germline, CDR1 is MDHEN and CDR2 SYDVKM. The CDR3 DNA is TGTGCCAGCAGTTTAGTCCGGACAGGCAACACTGAAGCTTTCTTT. It specifies CASSLVRTGNTEAFF. Full variable domain (missing parts from reference TRBV28 and TRBJ1-1): DVKVTQSSRYLVKRTGEKVFLECVQDMDHENMFWYRQDPGLGLRLIYFSYDVKMKEKGDIPEGYSVSREKKERFSLILESASTNQTSMYLCASSLVRTGNTEAFFGQGTRLTVV.

The table lists this clonotype with many counts. The CDR3 spells CASSITQGAGNYGYTF. CDR3 DNA: TGTGCCAGTAGTATTACCCAGGGGGCTGGGAACTATGGCTACACCTTC. The chain has TRBV19 and TRBJ1-2; 8 bases fit TRBD1. J was trimmed by 2 bases and V by 3 bases; bases with no gene match: 8. The CDR3 has 16 residues. Germline CDR1 LNHDA, CDR2 SQIVND (reference sequence). Looking up the rest from reference TRBV19 and TRBJ1-2 gives the full variable domain: DGGITQSPKYLFRKEGQNVTLSCEQNLNHDAMYWYRQDPGQGLRLIYYSQIVNDFQKGDIAEGYSVSREKKESFPLTVTSAQKNPTAFYLCASSITQGAGNYGYTFGSGTRLTVV.